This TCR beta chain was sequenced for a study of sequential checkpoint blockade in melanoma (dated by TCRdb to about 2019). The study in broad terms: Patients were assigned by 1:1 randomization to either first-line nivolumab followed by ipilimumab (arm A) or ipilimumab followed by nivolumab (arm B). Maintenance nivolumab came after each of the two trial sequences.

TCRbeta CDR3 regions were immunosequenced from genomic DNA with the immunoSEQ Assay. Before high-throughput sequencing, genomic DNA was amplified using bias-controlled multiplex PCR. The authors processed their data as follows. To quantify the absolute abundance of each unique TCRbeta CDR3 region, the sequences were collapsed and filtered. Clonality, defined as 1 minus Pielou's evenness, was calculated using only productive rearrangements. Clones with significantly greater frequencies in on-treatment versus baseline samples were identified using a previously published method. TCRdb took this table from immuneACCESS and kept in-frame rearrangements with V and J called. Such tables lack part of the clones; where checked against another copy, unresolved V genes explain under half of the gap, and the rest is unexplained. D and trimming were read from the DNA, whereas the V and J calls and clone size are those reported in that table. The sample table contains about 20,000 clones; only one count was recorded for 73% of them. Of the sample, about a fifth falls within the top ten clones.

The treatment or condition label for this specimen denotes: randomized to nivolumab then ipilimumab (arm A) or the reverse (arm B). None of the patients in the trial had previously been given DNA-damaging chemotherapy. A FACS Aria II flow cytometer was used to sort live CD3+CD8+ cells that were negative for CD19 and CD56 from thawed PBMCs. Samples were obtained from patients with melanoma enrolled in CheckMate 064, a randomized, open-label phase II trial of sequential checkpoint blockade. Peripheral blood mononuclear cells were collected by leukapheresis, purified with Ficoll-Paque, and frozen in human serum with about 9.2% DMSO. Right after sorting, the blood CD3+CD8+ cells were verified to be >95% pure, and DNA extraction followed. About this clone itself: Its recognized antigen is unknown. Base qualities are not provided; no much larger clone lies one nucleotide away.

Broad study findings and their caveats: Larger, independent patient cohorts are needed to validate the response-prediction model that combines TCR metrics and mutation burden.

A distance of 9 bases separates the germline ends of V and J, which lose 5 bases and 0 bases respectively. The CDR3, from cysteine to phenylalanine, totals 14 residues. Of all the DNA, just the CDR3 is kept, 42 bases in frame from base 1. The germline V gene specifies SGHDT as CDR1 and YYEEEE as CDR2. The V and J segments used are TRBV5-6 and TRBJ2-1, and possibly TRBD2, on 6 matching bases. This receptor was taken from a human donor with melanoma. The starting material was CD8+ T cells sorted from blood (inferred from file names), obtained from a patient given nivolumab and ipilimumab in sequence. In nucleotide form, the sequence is TGTGCCAGCAGGGGGACTGGCTCCTACAATGAGCAGTTCTTC. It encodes CASRGTGSYNEQFF.